Following are 17 T cell receptor beta chains from one sample sequenced in a study of shared clonotypes between healthy human individuals. Profiled with immunoSEQ multiplex PCR; TCRdb holds only in-frame clones, not every one. The sample records 2 million to 2.5 million clones, more than 85% being singletons. The sample comprised naive CD4+ T cells from PBMCs. Noted subset: CD45RA+ positively selected. Every receptor here comes from a man between 18 and 29 years old in good health. Some clones in this sample may be carry-over from other donors' samples.

The chain recombines TRBV5-5 with TRBJ2-5, with 11 bases matching TRBD2. CDR1 is SGHKS, CDR2 YYEKEE, per germline (reference sequence). The V segment lost 4 bases and the J segment 5 bases; nucleotides outside the gene matches: 10. The CDR3 runs to 16 residues. CDR3 loop: CASSASGRNRGETQYF. As DNA, the CDR3 is TGTGCCAGCAGCGCTAGCGGGAGGAACCGCGGGGAGACCCAGTACTTC.

V usage is TRBV11-2 and J usage is TRBJ2-7; D is perhaps TRBD1 (6 bases). CDR3 length equals 15 residues. In germline, CDR1 is SGHAT, CDR2 FQNNGV. V lost 4 bases, J lost 3 bases, and 16 bases lay in between. CDR3 loop: CASSSVGGRDYEQYF. The DNA of the CDR3 is TGTGCCAGCAGCTCGGTTGGGGGCCGAGACTACGAGCAGTACTTC.

Only one count was recorded for this clone. The rearrangement uses TRBV28 and TRBJ2-3; tentative D call: TRBD2 (6 bases). CDR1 MDHEN and CDR2 SYDVKM come from the germline V gene. The CDR3 extends over 13 amino acids. Trimming pared 6 bases from V and 4 bases from J, leaving 11 bases between. This CDR3 is CASRGLAPDTQYF. The CDR3 DNA reads TGTGCCAGCAGGGGGCTAGCGCCAGATACGCAGTATTTT. Complete variable domain (other parts from reference TRBV28 and TRBJ2-3): DVKVTQSSRYLVKRTGEKVFLECVQDMDHENMFWYRQDPGLGLRLIYFSYDVKMKEKGDIPEGYSVSREKKERFSLILESASTNQTSMYLCASRGLAPDTQYFGPGTRLTVL.

This chain links TRBV18 with TRBJ1-1; D not resolved. The CDR3 runs 14 residues. Trimming took 1 base from V and 3 from J, leaving 9 bases between them. Germline V CDR1 and CDR2: KGHSH, LQKENI. Here the CDR3 reads CASSPLHGDTEAFF. CDR3 sequence (DNA): TGTGCCAGCTCACCACTCCATGGGGACACTGAAGCTTTCTTT.

This chain connects TRBV19 to TRBJ1-5, with a tentative D call TRBD1 (5 bases). The germline CDR1 and CDR2 sequences are LNHDA and SQIVND (reference sequence). V lost 1 base and J 3 bases, leaving 16 bases between the germline ends. CDR3 length equals 17 residues. The CDR3 spells CASSIGFGKGYNQPQHF. The CDR3 bases are TGTGCCAGTAGTATAGGATTCGGCAAGGGGTACAATCAGCCCCAGCATTTT.

This clone appeared a single time. This chain uses TRBV5-1 with TRBJ2-2; 7 positions agree with TRBD2. Germline V gene sequence: CDR1 SGHRS, CDR2 YFSETQ. CDR3 size: 17 residues. The ends lost 4 bases at V and 5 bases at J; junction bases unmatched: 14. The chain's CDR3 is CASSPPESKGGTGELFF. The CDR3 nucleotides read TGCGCCAGCAGCCCCCCCGAGAGTAAGGGAGGGACCGGGGAGCTGTTTTTT.

Details on this clone: Additional DNA sequences in this sample encode the identical CDR3. The chain uses TRBV6-6 and TRBJ2-7; 7 nucleotides agree with TRBD1. This CDR3 has 13 amino acids. The germline CDR1 and CDR2 sequences are MNHNY and SVGAGI (reference sequence). V shed 5 bases, J shed 3 bases, and the junction held 4 bases outside the gene matches. The CDR3 DNA is TGTGCCAGCAGTGACAGGGTATTCTACGAGCAGTACTTC. The encoded protein is CASSDRVFYEQYF.

The chain links TRBV30 to TRBJ1-3; D unclear. V lost 4 bases and J 3 bases, leaving 7 bases between the germline ends. The CDR3 runs 12 residues. Germline CDR1 reads GTSNPN; CDR2 reads SVGIG (reference sequence). The DNA of the CDR3 is TGTGCCTGGACATACCTTGGAAACACCATATATTTT. Translating gives CAWTYLGNTIYF. The full variable domain, with the rest looked up from reference TRBV30 and TRBJ1-3, is SQTIHQWPATLVQPVGSPLSLECTVEGTSNPNLYWYRQAAGRGLQLLFYSVGIGQISSEVPQNLSASRPQDRQFILSSKKLLLSDSGFYLCAWTYLGNTIYFGEGSWLTVV.

The J gene is TRBJ2-2, the V gene TRBV28, with D unresolved. V shed 3 bases and J shed 14 bases, with 16 bases lying between them. The CDR3 runs 13 residues. CDR1 is MDHEN and CDR2 is SYDVKM in the germline V gene. The CDR3: CASSLLSRAGLFF. For the CDR3, the DNA is TGTGCCAGCAGTTTGTTGTCCCGCGCTGGCCTGTTTTTT.

The V and J genes are TRBV16 and TRBJ1-1, with D unresolved. The V gene's germline CDR1 is KGHSY and CDR2 FQNENV. This CDR3 contains 16 residues. The V end lost 5 bases, the J end lost 0 bases, and 16 bases lay between the germline ends. In DNA, the CDR3 is TGTGCCAGCAGCACTACGTATGCGGCTCTGAACACTGAAGCTTTCTTT. Amino acid sequence: CASSTTYAALNTEAFF.

The chain recombines TRBV19 with TRBJ1-1; D ambiguous. The CDR3 is 14 amino acids. V dropped 3 bases and J dropped 1 base, with 9 bases sitting between them. Germline V gene lookup returns CDR1 LNHDA and CDR2 SQIVND (reference sequence). The CDR3 region has the DNA TGTGCCAGTAGTATCACCAGCCAGAACACTGAAGCTTTCTTT. It translates to CASSITSQNTEAFF.

V is TRBV6-5 and J is TRBJ2-7, with D possibly matching TRBD1 (5 bases). The germline gives CDR1 MNHEY, CDR2 SVGAGI. The CDR3 consists of 15 residues. With 3 bases removed from V and 7 bases from J, the gap between germline ends came to 19 bases. CDR3: CASSYSDMGRREQYF. DNA of the CDR3: TGTGCCAGCAGTTATTCGGACATGGGGCGTAGGGAGCAGTACTTC.

The sample holds one count of this clone. This chain joins TRBV7-9 and TRBJ2-5, with TRBD2 as a possible D gene (6 bases). Germline lookup yields CDR1 SEHNR and CDR2 FQNEAQ (reference sequence). The V end lost 5 bases, the J end lost 5 bases, and 18 bases lay between the germline ends. The CDR3 runs to 15 residues. CDR3 sequence: CASSPRDSREETQYF. The CDR3 DNA reads as TGTGCCAGCAGCCCTAGGGACTCCCGGGAGGAGACCCAGTACTTC.

This clone was observed a few times. The chain has TRBV2 and TRBJ1-2; no clear D. This CDR3 is built from 14 residues. Trimming took off 8 bases at V and 2 bases at J, with 15 bases between the two ends. Germline CDR1 is SNHLY and CDR2 is FYNNEI. The CDR3 sequence is CASRRDRENYGYTF. The CDR3, as DNA: TGTGCCAGCCGCCGAGACCGAGAAAACTATGGCTACACCTTC.

V is TRBV20-1 and J is TRBJ2-3; D unclear. Trimming stripped 6 bases from V and 2 bases from J, with 6 bases between. The CDR3 contains 11 residues. Germline V lookup: CDR1 DFQATT, CDR2 SNEGSKA (reference sequence). CDR3 amino acids: CSAIFTDTQYF. Written as DNA, the CDR3 is TGCAGTGCAATCTTCACAGATACGCAGTATTTT.

The rearrangement joins TRBV19 to TRBJ1-2; TRBD1 is a possible D gene (6 bases). This CDR3 is 16 amino acids long. Trimming left V 3 bases short and J 4 bases short, with 18 bases between. Germline CDR1 LNHDA, CDR2 SQIVND (reference sequence). For the CDR3, the DNA is TGTGCCAGTAGTATGGACAGTTGGGGCGACGTCTATGGCTACACCTTC. It yields the protein CASSMDSWGDVYGYTF.

This clone was counted once. V usage is TRBV10-3 and J usage is TRBJ1-2; TRBD1 aligns across 10 bases. The CDR3 contains 15 residues. Germline V gives CDR1 ENHRY, CDR2 SYGVKD. The V and J ends lost 4 bases and 3 bases, in that order; junction bases with no gene match: 5. The CDR3 region has the DNA TGTGCCATCAGTGTTGGCGGGACAGGGGACTATGGCTACACCTTC. Encoded protein: CAISVGGTGDYGYTF.